This entry lists 2 T cell receptor beta chains sequenced from one sample in a study of metastatic and nonmetastatic thyroid tumors. Patients were all untreated before their thyroid surgery. MiXCR was used by TCRdb to re-call the PCR reads. The sample records roughly 71,000 clones, more than 15% being singletons. What was sequenced was blood. These receptors were collected from a female donor with papillary thyroid cancer or a benign thyroid nodule (not recorded which). Some clones in this sample may be carry-over from other donors' samples.

This clone was recorded at least ten times. This chain joins TRBV2 and TRBJ2-3; no clear D. V gave up 7 bases and J gave up 2 bases, with 1 base separating them. This CDR3 region has 10 residues. The germline V gene encodes CDR1 SNHLY and CDR2 FYNNEI. The CDR3 DNA follows: TGTGCCAGCATCACAGATACGCAGTATTTT. It encodes CASITDTQYF.

This clone appeared many times. The chain employs TRBV19 and TRBJ2-3; TRBD2 aligns across 12 bases. This CDR3 has 15 amino acids. Germline values: CDR1 LNHDA, CDR2 SQIVND (reference sequence). Unmatched junction bases numbered 4, after V lost 7 bases and J lost 2 bases. Written as DNA, the CDR3 is TGTGCCAGTACTGGGACTAGCGGGCTCACAGATACGCAGTATTTT. It specifies CASTGTSGLTDTQYF.